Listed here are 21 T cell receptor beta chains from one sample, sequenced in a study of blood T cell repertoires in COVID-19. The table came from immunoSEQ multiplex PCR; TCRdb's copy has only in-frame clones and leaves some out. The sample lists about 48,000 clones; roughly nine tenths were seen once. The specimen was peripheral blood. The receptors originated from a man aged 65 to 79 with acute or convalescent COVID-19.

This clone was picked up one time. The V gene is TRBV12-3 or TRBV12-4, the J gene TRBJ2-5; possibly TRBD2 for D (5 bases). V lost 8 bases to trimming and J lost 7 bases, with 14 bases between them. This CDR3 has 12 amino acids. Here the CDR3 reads CASSVPAGTQYF. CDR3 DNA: TGTGCCAGCTCTGTCCCCGCGGGGACCCAGTACTTC.

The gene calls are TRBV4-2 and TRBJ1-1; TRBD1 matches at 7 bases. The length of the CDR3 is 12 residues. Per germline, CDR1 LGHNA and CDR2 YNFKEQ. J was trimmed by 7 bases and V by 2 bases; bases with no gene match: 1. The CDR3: CASSQRQGEAFF. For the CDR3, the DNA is TGTGCCAGCAGCCAAAGACAGGGTGAAGCTTTCTTT.

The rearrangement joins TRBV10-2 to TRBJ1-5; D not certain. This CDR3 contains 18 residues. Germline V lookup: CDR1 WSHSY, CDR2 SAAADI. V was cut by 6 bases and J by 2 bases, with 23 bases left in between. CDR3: CASSPSFGWGEGNQPQHF. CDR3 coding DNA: TGCGCCAGCAGCCCTTCTTTTGGGTGGGGAGAGGGCAATCAGCCCCAGCATTTT.

CDR3 nucleotide sequence: TGTGCCAGCAGCTATGGACAGGACTATGGCTACACCTTC. Translation: CASSYGQDYGYTF. The rearrangement links TRBV7-9 to TRBJ1-2, with 7 bases that match TRBD1. CDR1 is SEHNR and CDR2 is FQNEAQ in the germline V gene (reference sequence). V lost 4 bases and J lost 3; bases outside the gene matches: 2. The CDR3 extends over 13 amino acids.

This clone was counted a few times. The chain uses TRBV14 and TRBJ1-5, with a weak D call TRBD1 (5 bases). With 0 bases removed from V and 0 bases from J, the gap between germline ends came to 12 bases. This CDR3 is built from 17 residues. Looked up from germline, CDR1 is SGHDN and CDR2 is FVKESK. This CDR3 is CASSQDRWDYSNQPQHF. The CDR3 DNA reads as TGTGCCAGCAGCCAAGATCGATGGGACTATAGCAATCAGCCCCAGCATTTT. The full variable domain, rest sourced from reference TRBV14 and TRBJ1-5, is EAGVTQFPSHSVIEKGQTVTLRCDPISGHDNLYWYRRVMGKEIKFLLHFVKESKQDESGMPNNRFLAERTGGTYSTLKVQPAELEDSGVYFCASSQDRWDYSNQPQHFGDGTRLSIL.

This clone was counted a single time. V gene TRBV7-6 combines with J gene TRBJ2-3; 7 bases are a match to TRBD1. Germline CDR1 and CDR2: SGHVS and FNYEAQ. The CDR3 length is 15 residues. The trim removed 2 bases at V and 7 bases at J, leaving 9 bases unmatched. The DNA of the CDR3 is TGTGCCAGCAGCTTATCCGACAGACAGGGAAATACGCAGTATTTT. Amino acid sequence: CASSLSDRQGNTQYF.

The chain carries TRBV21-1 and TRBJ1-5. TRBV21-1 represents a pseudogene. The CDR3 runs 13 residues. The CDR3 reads CASSRRLPQPQHF. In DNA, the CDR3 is TGTGCCAGCTCTAGACGGCTTCCCCAGCCCCAGCATTTT.

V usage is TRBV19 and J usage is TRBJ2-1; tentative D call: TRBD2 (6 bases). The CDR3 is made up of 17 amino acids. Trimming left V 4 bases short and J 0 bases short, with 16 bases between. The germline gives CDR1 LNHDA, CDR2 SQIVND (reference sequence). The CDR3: CASSRAGTRSSYNEQFF. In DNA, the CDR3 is TGTGCCAGTAGTAGGGCGGGAACTAGGAGCTCCTACAATGAGCAGTTCTTC.

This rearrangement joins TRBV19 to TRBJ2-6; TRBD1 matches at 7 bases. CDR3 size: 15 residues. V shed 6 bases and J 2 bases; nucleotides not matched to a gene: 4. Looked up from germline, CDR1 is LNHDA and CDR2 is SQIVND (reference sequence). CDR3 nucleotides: TGTGCCAGTAGCAAGGGGGCGCCTGGGGCCAACGTCCTGACTTTC. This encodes CASSKGAPGANVLTF.

The CDR3 DNA sequence: TGTGCCAGCAGTTTAGGGGTAGCGGGGGGTTTGGATACGCAGTATTTT. Translated: CASSLGVAGGLDTQYF. The chain joins TRBV27 to TRBJ2-3, with 10 bases fitting TRBD2. The CDR3 length is 16 residues. The germline V gene encodes CDR1 MNHEY and CDR2 SMNVEV (reference sequence). V shed 2 bases and J 6 bases; nucleotides not matched to a gene: 8.

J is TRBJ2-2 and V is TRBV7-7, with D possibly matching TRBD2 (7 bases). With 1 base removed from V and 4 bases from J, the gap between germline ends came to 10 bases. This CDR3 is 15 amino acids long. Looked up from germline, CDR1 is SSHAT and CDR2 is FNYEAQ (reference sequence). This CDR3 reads CASSLVAGATGELFF. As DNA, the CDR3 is TGTGCCAGCAGCTTAGTTGCGGGGGCCACCGGGGAGCTGTTTTTT.

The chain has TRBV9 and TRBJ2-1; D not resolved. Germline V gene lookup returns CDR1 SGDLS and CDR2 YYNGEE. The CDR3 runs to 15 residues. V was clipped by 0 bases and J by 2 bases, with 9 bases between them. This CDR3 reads CASSVGLGAYNEQFF. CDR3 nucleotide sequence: TGTGCCAGCAGCGTAGGACTGGGTGCCTACAATGAGCAGTTCTTC.

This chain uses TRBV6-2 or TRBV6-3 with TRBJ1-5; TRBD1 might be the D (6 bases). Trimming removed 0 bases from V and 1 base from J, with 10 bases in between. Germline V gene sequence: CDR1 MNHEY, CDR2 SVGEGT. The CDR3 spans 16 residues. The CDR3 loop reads CASSYSPTGSNQPQHF. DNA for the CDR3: TGTGCCAGCAGTTACTCCCCAACAGGGAGCAATCAGCCCCAGCATTTT.

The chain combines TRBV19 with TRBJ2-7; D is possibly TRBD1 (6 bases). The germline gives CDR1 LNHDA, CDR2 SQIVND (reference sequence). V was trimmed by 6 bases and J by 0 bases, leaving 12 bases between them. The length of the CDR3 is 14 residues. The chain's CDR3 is CASRTGTYSYEQYF. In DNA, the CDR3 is TGTGCCAGTAGGACCGGGACATACTCCTACGAGCAGTACTTC.

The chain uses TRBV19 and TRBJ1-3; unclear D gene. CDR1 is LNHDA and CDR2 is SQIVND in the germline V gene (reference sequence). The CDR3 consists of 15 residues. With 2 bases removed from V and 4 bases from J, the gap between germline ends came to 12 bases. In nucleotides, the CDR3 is TGTGCCAGTAGTATATTGAGCGGGCCAGGAAACACCATATATTTT. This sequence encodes CASSILSGPGNTIYF.

CDR3 loop: CATSRGRQGGSPLHF. CDR3 nucleotides: TGTGCCACCAGCAGAGGGCGACAGGGAGGTTCACCCCTCCACTTT. This chain uses TRBV15 with TRBJ1-6; TRBD1 matches at 7 bases. Per the germline V gene, CDR1 is LNHNV and CDR2 is YYDKDF (reference sequence). This CDR3 is built from 15 residues. Unmatched junction bases numbered 6, after V lost 1 base and J lost 9 bases.

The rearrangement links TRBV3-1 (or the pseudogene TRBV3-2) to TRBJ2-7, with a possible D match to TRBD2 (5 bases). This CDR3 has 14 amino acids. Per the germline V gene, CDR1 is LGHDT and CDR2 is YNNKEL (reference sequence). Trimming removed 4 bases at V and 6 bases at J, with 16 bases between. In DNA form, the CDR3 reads TGTGCCAGCAGCCTGGGTCTAGCCGCTGTCGAGCAGTACTTC. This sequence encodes CASSLGLAAVEQYF.

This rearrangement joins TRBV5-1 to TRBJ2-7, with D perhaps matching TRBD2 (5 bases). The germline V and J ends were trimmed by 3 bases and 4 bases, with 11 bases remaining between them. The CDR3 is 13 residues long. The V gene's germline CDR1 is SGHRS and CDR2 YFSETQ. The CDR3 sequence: CASSSGLAYEQYF. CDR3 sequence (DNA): TGCGCCAGCAGCTCCGGCCTAGCATACGAGCAGTACTTC. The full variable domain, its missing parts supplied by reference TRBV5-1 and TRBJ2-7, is KAGVTQTPRYLIKTRGQQVTLSCSPISGHRSVSWYQQTPGQGLQFLFEYFSETQRNKGNFPGRFSGRQFSNSRSEMNVSTLELGDSALYLCASSSGLAYEQYFGPGTRLTVT.

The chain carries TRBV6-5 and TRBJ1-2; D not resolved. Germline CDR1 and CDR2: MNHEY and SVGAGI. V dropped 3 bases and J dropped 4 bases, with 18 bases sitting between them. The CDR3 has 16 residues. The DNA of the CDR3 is TGTGCCAGCAGTTATGAATCGGTCAGGTCAACCTATGGCTACACCTTC. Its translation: CASSYESVRSTYGYTF.

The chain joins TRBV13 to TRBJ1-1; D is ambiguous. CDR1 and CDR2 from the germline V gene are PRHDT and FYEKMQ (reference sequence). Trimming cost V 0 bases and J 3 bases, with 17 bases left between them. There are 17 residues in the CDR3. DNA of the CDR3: TGTGCCAGCAGCTTAGGGGGTCTTTTGGGCTGGGACACTGAAGCTTTCTTT. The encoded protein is CASSLGGLLGWDTEAFF. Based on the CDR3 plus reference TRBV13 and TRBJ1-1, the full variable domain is AAGVIQSPRHLIKEKRETATLKCYPIPRHDTVYWYQQGPGQDPQFLISFYEKMQSDKGSIPDRFSAQQFSDYHSELNMSSLELGDSALYFCASSLGGLLGWDTEAFFGQGTRLTVV.

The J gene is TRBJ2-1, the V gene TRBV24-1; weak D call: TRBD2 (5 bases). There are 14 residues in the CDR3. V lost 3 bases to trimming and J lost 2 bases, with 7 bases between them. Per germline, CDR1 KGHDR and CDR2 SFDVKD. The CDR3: CATSDPGAYNEQFF. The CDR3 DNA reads TGTGCCACCAGTGATCCCGGGGCCTACAATGAGCAGTTCTTC.